These T cell receptor beta chains were read from a single sample in a study of human CD8 memory T cell subsets. TCRdb re-called the 5' RACE reads; one entry per CDR3 protein, DNA not given. The sample has approximately 12,000 distinct CDR3 sequences; the top ten hold 14%. Sequenced material: CD8+ T cells from PBMCs. These TCRs come from a human donor in good health. Both conserved end residues are part of each CDR3. Rows may omit the clone size; those that give it use once, few, many or a size class.

clone_size	cdr3_length	v_call	j_call	cdr3_aa
-	13	TRBV4-2	TRBJ2-7	CASSQTQGYEQYF
-	14	TRBV3-1	TRBJ2-3	CASIGTGDTDTQYF
medium-sized	16	TRBV6-1	TRBJ2-7	CASSELGGLAAYEQYF
-	13	TRBV19	TRBJ1-1	CASSIVGATEAFF
-	13	TRBV4-1	TRBJ1-5	CASSQGGNQPQHF
-	16	TRBV4-3	TRBJ2-1	CASSQVPGIPLNEQFF
-	14	TRBV24-1	TRBJ2-2	CATRGDATTGELFF
-	15	TRBV28	TRBJ2-2	CASSSTGGHTGELFF
-	15	TRBV2	TRBJ2-3	CASKNSGGATDTQYF
-	17	TRBV24-1	TRBJ2-1	CATSDSTSGRLGNEQFF
-	12	TRBV28	TRBJ2-1	CASRPAINEQFF
-	14	TRBV20-1	TRBJ1-3	CSARPPGAENTIYF
-	14	TRBV14	TRBJ1-2	CASSPPAAPYGYTF
-	14	TRBV20-1	TRBJ2-3	CSARLGHSTDTQYF
-	12	TRBV6-2/TRBV6-3	TRBJ2-3	CASSLWRDTQYF
-	12	TRBV19	TRBJ2-7	CASRTGSYEQYF
-	13	TRBV29-1	TRBJ1-1	CSVAGHQNTEAFF
-	15	TRBV7-3	TRBJ2-1	CASSLTTSPMNEQFF
medium-sized	17	TRBV11-2	TRBJ2-1	CASSHDGTSGYHNEQFF